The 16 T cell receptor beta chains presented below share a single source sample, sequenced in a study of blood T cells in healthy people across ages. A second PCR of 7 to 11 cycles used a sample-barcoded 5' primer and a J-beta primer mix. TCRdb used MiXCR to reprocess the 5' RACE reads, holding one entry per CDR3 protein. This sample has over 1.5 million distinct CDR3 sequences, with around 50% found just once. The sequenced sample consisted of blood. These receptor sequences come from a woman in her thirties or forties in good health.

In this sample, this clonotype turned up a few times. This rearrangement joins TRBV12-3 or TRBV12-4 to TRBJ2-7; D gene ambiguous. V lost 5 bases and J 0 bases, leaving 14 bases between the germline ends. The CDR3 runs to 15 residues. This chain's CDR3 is CASSPLGRNSYEQYF. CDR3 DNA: TGTGCCAGCAGTCCACTGGGCAGAAACTCCTACGAGCAGTACTTC.

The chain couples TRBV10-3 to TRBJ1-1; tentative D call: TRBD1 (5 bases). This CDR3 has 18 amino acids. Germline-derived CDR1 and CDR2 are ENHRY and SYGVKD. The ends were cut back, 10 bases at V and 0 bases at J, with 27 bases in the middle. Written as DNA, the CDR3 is TGTGCCACAGGCCCCGCCCCCCTAGACAGAGACATGAACACTGAAGCTTTCTTT. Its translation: CATGPAPLDRDMNTEAFF.

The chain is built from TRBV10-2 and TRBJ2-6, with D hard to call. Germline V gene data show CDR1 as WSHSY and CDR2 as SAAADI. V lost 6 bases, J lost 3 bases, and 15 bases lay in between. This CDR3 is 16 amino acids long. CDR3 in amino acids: CASRVGSAVGANVLTF. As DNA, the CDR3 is TGCGCCAGCAGGGTAGGCAGCGCAGTTGGGGCCAACGTCCTGACTTTC.

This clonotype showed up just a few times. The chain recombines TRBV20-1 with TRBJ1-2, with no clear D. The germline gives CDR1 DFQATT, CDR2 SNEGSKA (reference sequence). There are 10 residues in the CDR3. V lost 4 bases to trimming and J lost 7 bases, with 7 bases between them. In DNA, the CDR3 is TGCAGTGCTATTGTTGTTGGCTACACCTTC. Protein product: CSAIVVGYTF.

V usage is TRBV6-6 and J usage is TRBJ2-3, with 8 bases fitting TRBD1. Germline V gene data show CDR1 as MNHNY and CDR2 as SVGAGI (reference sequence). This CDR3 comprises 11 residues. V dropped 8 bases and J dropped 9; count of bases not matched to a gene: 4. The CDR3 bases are TGTGCCAGCGGACAGGGTGACACGCAGTATTTT. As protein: CASGQGDTQYF.

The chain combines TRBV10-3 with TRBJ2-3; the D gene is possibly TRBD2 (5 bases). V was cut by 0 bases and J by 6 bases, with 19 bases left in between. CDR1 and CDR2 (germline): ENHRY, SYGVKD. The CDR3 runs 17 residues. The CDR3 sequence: CAISESQDPTGGDTQYF. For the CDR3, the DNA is TGTGCCATCAGTGAGTCCCAAGACCCAACCGGCGGGGATACGCAGTATTTT.

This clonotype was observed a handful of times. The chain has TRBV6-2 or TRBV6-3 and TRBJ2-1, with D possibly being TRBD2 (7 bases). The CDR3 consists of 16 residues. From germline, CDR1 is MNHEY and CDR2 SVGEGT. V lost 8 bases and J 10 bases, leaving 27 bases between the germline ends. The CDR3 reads CASAIRGGAVGSEQFF. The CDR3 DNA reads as TGTGCCAGCGCTATAAGGGGGGGGGCAGTTGGAAGCGAGCAGTTCTTC.

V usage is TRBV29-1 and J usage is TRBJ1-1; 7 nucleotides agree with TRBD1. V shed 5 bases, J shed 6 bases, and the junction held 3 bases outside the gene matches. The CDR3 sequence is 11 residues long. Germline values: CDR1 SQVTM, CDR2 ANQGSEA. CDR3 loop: CSVSDRAEAFF. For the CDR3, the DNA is TGCAGCGTTTCTGACAGGGCTGAAGCTTTCTTT.

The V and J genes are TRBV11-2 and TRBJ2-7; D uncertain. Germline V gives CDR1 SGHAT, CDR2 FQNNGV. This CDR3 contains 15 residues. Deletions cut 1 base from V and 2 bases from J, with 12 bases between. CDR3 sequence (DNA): TGTGCCAGCAGCTTAGGCAGGCAGGTGGCCTACGAGCAGTACTTC. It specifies CASSLGRQVAYEQYF. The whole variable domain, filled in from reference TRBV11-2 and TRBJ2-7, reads EAGVAQSPRYKIIEKRQSVAFWCNPISGHATLYWYQQILGQGPKLLIQFQNNGVVDDSQLPKDRFSAERLKGVDSTLKIQPAKLEDSAVYLCASSLGRQVAYEQYFGPGTRLTVT.

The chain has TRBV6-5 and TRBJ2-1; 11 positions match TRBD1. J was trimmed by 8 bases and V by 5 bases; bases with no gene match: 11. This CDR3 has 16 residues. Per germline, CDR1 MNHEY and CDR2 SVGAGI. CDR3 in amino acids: CASSIPGQGGKHEQFF. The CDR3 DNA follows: TGTGCCAGCAGTATCCCGGGACAGGGGGGGAAACATGAGCAGTTCTTC.

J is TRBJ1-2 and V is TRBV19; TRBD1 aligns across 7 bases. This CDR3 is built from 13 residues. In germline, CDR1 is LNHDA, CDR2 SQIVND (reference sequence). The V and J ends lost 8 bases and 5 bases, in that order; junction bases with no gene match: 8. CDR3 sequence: CASLPGQSYGYTF. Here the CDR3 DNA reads TGTGCCAGTCTTCCGGGACAGTCTTATGGCTACACCTTC.

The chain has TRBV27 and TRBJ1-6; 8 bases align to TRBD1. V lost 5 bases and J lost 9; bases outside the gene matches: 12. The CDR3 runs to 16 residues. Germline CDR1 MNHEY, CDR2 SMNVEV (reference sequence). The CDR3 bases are TGTGCCAGCAGTGCAGGGACAGGAGTTTATGGTTCACCCCTCCACTTT. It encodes CASSAGTGVYGSPLHF.

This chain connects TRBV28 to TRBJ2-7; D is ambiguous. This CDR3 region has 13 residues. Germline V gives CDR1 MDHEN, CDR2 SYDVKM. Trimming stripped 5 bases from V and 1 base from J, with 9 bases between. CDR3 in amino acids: CASSNWGSYEQYF. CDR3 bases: TGTGCCAGCAGTAATTGGGGATCCTACGAGCAGTACTTC.

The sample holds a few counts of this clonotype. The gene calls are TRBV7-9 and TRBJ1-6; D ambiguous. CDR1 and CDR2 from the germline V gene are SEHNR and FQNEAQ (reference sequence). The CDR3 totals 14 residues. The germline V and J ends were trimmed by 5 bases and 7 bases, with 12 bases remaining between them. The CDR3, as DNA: TGTGCCAGCAGCCCGCCATTGAGGAATTCACCCCTCCACTTT. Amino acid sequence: CASSPPLRNSPLHF.

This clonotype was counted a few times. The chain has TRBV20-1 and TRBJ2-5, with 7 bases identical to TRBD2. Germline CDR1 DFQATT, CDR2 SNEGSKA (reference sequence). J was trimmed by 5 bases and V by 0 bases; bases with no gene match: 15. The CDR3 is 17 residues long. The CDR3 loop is CSARDSSGALRGETQYF. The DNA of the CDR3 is TGCAGTGCTAGAGATTCCAGCGGGGCTCTCCGGGGGGAGACCCAGTACTTC.

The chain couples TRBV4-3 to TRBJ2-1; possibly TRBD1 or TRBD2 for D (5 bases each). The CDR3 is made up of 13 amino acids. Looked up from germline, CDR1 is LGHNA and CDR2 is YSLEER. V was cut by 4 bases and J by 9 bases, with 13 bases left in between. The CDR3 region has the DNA TGCGCCAGCAGCCTAGGGACCCCCGGTGAGCAGTTCTTC. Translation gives CASSLGTPGEQFF.